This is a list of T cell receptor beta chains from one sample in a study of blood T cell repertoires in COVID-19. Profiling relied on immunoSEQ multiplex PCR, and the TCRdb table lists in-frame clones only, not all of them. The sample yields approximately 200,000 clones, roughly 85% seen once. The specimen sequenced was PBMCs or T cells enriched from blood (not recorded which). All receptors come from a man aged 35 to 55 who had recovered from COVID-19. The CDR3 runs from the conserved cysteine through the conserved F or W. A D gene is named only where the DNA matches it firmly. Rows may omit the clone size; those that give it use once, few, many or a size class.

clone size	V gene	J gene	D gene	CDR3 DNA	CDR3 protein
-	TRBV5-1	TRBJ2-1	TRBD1	TGCGCCAGCAGTCGGACAGGGGGGTACAATGAGCAGTTCTTC	CASSRTGGYNEQFF
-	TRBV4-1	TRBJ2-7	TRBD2	TGCGCCAGCAGCCAAGGGATTAGCGGGCCGCCCCTGGACTACGAGCAGTACTTC	CASSQGISGPPLDYEQYF
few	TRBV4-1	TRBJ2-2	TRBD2	TGCGCCAGCAGCCATCGGCCTAGCGGGAGGGTGGTCACCGGGGAGCTGTTTTTT	CASSHRPSGRVVTGELFF
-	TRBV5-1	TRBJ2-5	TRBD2	TGCGCCAGCAGCTTAGCCGGGGGGTACCAAGAGACCCAGTACTTC	CASSLAGGYQETQYF
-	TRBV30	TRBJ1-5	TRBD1	TGTGCCTGGAGCGAGACAGGGGATCAGCCCCAGCATTTT	CAWSETGDQPQHF
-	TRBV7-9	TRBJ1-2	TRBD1	TGTGCCAGCAGCTCGACAGGGGATTATGGCTACACCTTC	CASSSTGDYGYTF
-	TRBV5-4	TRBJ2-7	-	TGTGCCAGCAGCTTGGTGGGAGTGGGAAGGACCTACGAGCAGTACTTC	CASSLVGVGRTYEQYF
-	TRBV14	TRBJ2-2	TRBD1	TGTGCCAGCAGCCAGATGGGGACAGCGAACACCGGGGAGCTGTTTTTT	CASSQMGTANTGELFF
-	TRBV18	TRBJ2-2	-	TGTGCCAGCTCACCACGGCAGGGTGGCACCGGGGAGCTGTTTTTT	CASSPRQGGTGELFF
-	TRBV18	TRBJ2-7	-	TGTGCCAGCTCACCACCCGGGGGGCCCCTCCACGAGCAGTACTTC	CASSPPGGPLHEQYF
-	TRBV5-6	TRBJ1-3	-	TGTGCCAGCAGCCCGACAGGTTTCTCTGGAAACACCATATATTTT	CASSPTGFSGNTIYF
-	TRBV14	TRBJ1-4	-	TGTGCCAGCAGCCAATCCCTGCGGGGTACTAATGAAAAACTGTTTTTT	CASSQSLRGTNEKLFF
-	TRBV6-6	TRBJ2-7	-	TGTGCCAGCATTGTTTTCCCAGGTATTTCCTACGAGCAGTACTTC	CASIVFPGISYEQYF
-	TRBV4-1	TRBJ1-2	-	TGCGCCAGCAGCCCGGGTGAGAAACTTTCCGCCCGAGGCTACACCTTC	CASSPGEKLSARGYTF
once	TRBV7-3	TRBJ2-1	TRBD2	TGTGCCAGCAGCTTATACGGGACTAGCGGAAACAATGAGCAGTTCTTC	CASSLYGTSGNNEQFF
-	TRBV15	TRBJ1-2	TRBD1	TGTGCCACTTCCCAGGGGGCGGAGGGGAGCTACACCTTC	CATSQGAEGSYTF
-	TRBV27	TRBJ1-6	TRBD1	TGTGCCAGCAGGGCAGGGGGTTCACCCCTCCACTTT	CASRAGGSPLHF
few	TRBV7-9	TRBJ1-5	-	TGTGCCAGCAGCTTGCCCCCACAGGGCCCATTTAGCAATCAGCCCCAGCATTTT	CASSLPPQGPFSNQPQHF
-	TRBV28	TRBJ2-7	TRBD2	TGTGCCAGCAGCACTAGCGGGGCAACCTACGAGCAGTACTTC	CASSTSGATYEQYF
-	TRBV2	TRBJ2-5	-	TGTGCCAGCAGTGAGCTCCGGGAGACCCAGTACTTC	CASSELRETQYF
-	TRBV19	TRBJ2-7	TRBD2	TGTGCCAGTAAGGTAGCGGGAGCCTACGAGCAGTACTTC	CASKVAGAYEQYF
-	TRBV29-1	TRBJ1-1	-	TGCAGCGTTAGTTTCGGAGGAAACACTGAAGCTTTCTTT	CSVSFGGNTEAFF
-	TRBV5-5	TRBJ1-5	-	TGTGCCAGCAGCTTTGGGGGCAGGTCATTCAATCAGCCCCAGCATTTT	CASSFGGRSFNQPQHF
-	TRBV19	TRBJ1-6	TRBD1	TGTGCCAGTCTGGGACAGGGTCATTCACCCCTCCACTTT	CASLGQGHSPLHF
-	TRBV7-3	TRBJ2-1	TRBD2	TGTGCCAGCAGCGACGGACTAGCGGGATGGCAGTTCTTC	CASSDGLAGWQFF
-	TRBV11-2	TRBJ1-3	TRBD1	TGTGCCAGCAGCTCTTTACCCACAGGGGCTGGAAACACCATATATTTT	CASSSLPTGAGNTIYF
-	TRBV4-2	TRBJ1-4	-	TGTGCCAGCAGACCGGGACACACTAATGAAAAACTGTTTTTT	CASRPGHTNEKLFF
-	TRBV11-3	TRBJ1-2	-	TGTGCCAGCAGCTCCTTGGTAGGGGGTGGCTACACCTTC	CASSSLVGGGYTF
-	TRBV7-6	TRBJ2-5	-	TGTGCCAGCAGCTTCGGACAGCCACAAGAGACCCAGTACTTC	CASSFGQPQETQYF
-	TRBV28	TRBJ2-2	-	TGTGCCAGCAGTTATAGTACCGGGGAGCTGTTTTTT	CASSYSTGELFF
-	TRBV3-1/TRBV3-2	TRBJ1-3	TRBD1	TGTGCCAGCAGCCAAGGGACAGGGTCGGGAAACACCATATATTTT	CASSQGTGSGNTIYF
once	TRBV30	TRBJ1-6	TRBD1	TGTGCCTGGAGTCCACCGGGACAGAGGAATTCACCCCTCCACTTT	CAWSPPGQRNSPLHF
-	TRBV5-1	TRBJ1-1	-	TGCGCCAGCAGCTTGGGAGGGGGTCAAATACTGAACACTGAAGCTTTCTTT	CASSLGGGQILNTEAFF
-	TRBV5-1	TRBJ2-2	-	TGCGCCAGCAGTGCAGGGGTGACCGCGAACACCGGGGAGCTGTTTTTT	CASSAGVTANTGELFF
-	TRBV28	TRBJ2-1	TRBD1	TGTGCCAGCAGCTCCGGAGGAGCAGGGGGCTTAAATGAGCAGTTCTTC	CASSSGGAGGLNEQFF
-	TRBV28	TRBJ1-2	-	TGTGCCAGCAGTAAACAGGGAGGGAAGGGACATGGCTACACCTTC	CASSKQGGKGHGYTF
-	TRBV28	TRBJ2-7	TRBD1	TGTGCCACCTTAGGGACAGACGCCTACGAGCAGTACTTC	CATLGTDAYEQYF
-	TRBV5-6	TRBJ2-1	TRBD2	TGTGCCAGCAGCTTGGTGGTCCAGAGGACTAGCGCCTTGTGGAATGAGCAGTTCTTC	CASSLVVQRTSALWNEQFF
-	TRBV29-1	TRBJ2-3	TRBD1	TGCAGCGTTTCAGGGGGAATACGCACAGATACGCAGTATTTT	CSVSGGIRTDTQYF
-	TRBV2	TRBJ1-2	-	TGTGCCAGTCCCGGCGGGGGGGCCTATGGCTACACCTTC	CASPGGGAYGYTF
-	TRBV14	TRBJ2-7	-	TGTGCCAGCAGCCAGTTAAGCGGCAGTTACTACGAGCAGTACTTC	CASSQLSGSYYEQYF
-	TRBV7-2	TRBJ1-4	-	TGTGCCAGCAGCTTACCTCTCCGGATCGGGCGGGCTAATGAAAAACTGTTTTTT	CASSLPLRIGRANEKLFF
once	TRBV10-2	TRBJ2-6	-	TGCGCCAGCAGTGGTACGGGGACTGGGGCCAACGTCCTGACTTTC	CASSGTGTGANVLTF
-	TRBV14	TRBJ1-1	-	TGTGCCAGCAGCAGGGAGATGAACACTGAAGCTTTCTTT	CASSREMNTEAFF
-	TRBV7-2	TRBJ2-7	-	TGTGCCAGCAGCTCCTACTACTACGAGCAGTACTTC	CASSSYYYEQYF
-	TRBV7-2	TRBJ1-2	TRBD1	TGTGCCAGCAGCGACCCGGGAGGGGGCAGGCGTGGCTACACCTTC	CASSDPGGGRRGYTF
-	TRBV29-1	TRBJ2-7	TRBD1	TGCAGCGCGCAAGGACAGGGCGCCTACGAGCAGTACTTC	CSAQGQGAYEQYF
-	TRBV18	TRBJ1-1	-	TGTGCCAGCTCACCACCGAATCCGGGAGGGAACACTGAAGCTTTCTTT	CASSPPNPGGNTEAFF
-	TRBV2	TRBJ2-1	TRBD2	TGTGCCAGCAGCCCAACTAGCGGGTCCTACAATGAGCAGTTCTTC	CASSPTSGSYNEQFF
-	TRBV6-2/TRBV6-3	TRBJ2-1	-	TGTGCCAGCAGTTTATACAATGAGCAGTTCTTC	CASSLYNEQFF
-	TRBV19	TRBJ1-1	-	TGTGCCAGTATTGGGGCAGGGGCGAACACTGAAGCTTTCTTT	CASIGAGANTEAFF
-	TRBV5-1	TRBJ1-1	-	TGCGCCAGCAGCCCTGGAGGCATCGGAGGGACTGAAGCTTTCTTT	CASSPGGIGGTEAFF
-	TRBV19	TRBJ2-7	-	TGTGCCAGTAGTACGACAGGCTCGAGCTCCTACGAGCAGTACTTC	CASSTTGSSSYEQYF